This TCR beta chain was retrieved from a study of blood T cell repertoires in COVID-19. Study context: Donors in the United States, Italy and Spain gave samples during acute or convalescent COVID-19. T cells, B-cell-depleted T cells, or PBMCs provided the cDNA or gDNA that served as material.

CDR1 is MNHEY, CDR2 SVGAGI, per germline. The CDR3 has 14 amino acids. The V gene lost 8 bases and the J gene lost 5 bases, with 18 bases spanning the gap. In the original workflow: For nucleated cells, counts were estimated from reference gene primer amplification. Data came from immunoSEQ multiplex PCR; TCRdb stores just in-frame clones and leaves some out. V, J and clone size were drawn from that table, and D and trimming were deduced from the DNA. The table lists about 83,000 clones, roughly nine tenths of them singletons. V gene TRBV6-5 combines with J gene TRBJ1-2; D is uncertain. Sequenced: peripheral blood. The TCR comes from a woman in her fifties or sixties with active or convalescent COVID-19. CDR3 coding DNA: TGTGCCAGCCGAGAGACCGGGAGTCCTTATGGCTACACCTTC. It translates to CASRETGSPYGYTF.